The 19 T cell receptor beta chains reported below all come from one sample, sequenced in a study of blood T cell repertoires in COVID-19. Here immunoSEQ multiplex PCR was the method, and the copy in TCRdb shows in-frame clones only, minus some. The sample shows 150,000 to 180,000 clones, roughly 84% of them seen only once. Sequencing was done on a sample of peripheral blood. These receptor sequences come from a woman in her sixties with COVID-19, enrolled during active disease.

J is TRBJ2-1 and V is TRBV6-5, with a weak D call TRBD2 (5 bases). Germline values: CDR1 MNHEY, CDR2 SVGAGI. This CDR3 is 13 amino acids long. V dropped 8 bases and J dropped 5 bases, with 13 bases sitting between them. The CDR3 DNA sequence: TGTGCCAGCGGAGGCACACACAACAATGAGCAGTTCTTC. This translates into CASGGTHNNEQFF.

The chain joins TRBV9 to TRBJ1-1, with 11 bases matching TRBD1. J was trimmed by 5 bases and V by 0 bases; bases with no gene match: 6. CDR1 and CDR2 (germline): SGDLS, YYNGEE. This CDR3 comprises 16 residues. CDR3 in amino acids: CASSVAGQGARTEAFF. CDR3 sequence (DNA): TGTGCCAGCAGCGTAGCCGGACAGGGGGCGCGGACTGAAGCTTTCTTT.

The chain recombines TRBV9 with TRBJ2-6, with unresolved D. The CDR3 is made up of 14 amino acids. CDR1 is SGDLS, CDR2 YYNGEE, per germline. The V end lost 3 bases, the J end lost 0 bases, and 4 bases lay between the germline ends. DNA for the CDR3: TGTGCCAGCAGCGCCGTCTCTGGGGCCAACGTCCTGACTTTC. Translating it yields CASSAVSGANVLTF.

CDR3 protein: CASSLNGRTSTDTQYF. In DNA, the CDR3 is TGCGCCAGCAGCTTAAACGGGAGAACTAGCACAGATACGCAGTATTTT. V and J are TRBV5-1 and TRBJ2-3, with D possibly matching TRBD2 (6 bases). Between the trimmed V and J ends, which lost 2 bases and 0 bases, there was a span of 13 bases. Germline V gene lookup returns CDR1 SGHRS and CDR2 YFSETQ. The CDR3 contains 16 residues.

This clone was seen only a few times. The gene calls are TRBV6-5 and TRBJ1-1; D gene unclear. The germline V and J ends were trimmed by 6 bases and 7 bases, with 21 bases remaining between them. This CDR3 has 15 amino acids. Germline assignment: CDR1 MNHEY and CDR2 SVGAGI. The CDR3 DNA reads as TGTGCCAGCAGGGCAGAATCTGGCAGAATTTATGAAGCTTTCTTT. Amino acid sequence: CASRAESGRIYEAFF.

The rearrangement uses TRBV6-5 and TRBJ2-3; possibly TRBD2 for D (6 bases). Germline CDR1 reads MNHEY; CDR2 reads SVGAGI. The V gene lost 5 bases and the J gene lost 2 bases, with 11 bases spanning the gap. The CDR3 covers 14 residues. CDR3 loop: CASSTSHATDTQYF. As DNA, the CDR3 is TGTGCCAGCAGTACTAGCCATGCCACAGATACGCAGTATTTT.

This clone was counted only a few times. DNA for the CDR3: TGTGCCACCTTAATAGGAGGGCGGGGTGAAAAACTGTTTTTT. Translation: CATLIGGRGEKLFF. The chain employs TRBV6-5 and TRBJ1-4; D call uncertain. The CDR3 is 14 amino acids. The V and J ends lost 10 bases and 7 bases respectively, with 19 bases between them. The V gene's germline CDR1 is MNHEY and CDR2 SVGAGI.

J is TRBJ2-7 and V is TRBV27; D is perhaps TRBD1 (6 bases). This CDR3 has 16 amino acids. From germline, CDR1 is MNHEY and CDR2 SMNVEV (reference sequence). V dropped 6 bases and J dropped 0 bases, with 18 bases sitting between them. DNA of the CDR3: TGTGCCAGCAGACGCAACCGGGACACAGCCTCCTACGAGCAGTACTTC. The encoded protein is CASRRNRDTASYEQYF.

The gene calls are TRBV5-1 and TRBJ2-7; D is perhaps TRBD1 (6 bases). Between the trimmed V and J ends, which lost 7 bases and 3 bases, there was a span of 23 bases. CDR1 and CDR2 (germline): SGHRS, YFSETQ. This CDR3 comprises 16 residues. CDR3 in DNA: TGCGCCAGCCGACACGCCCCCCTCCGGGACATCTACGAGCAGTACTTC. This translates into CASRHAPLRDIYEQYF.

The chain joins TRBV29-1 to TRBJ2-2; possibly TRBD1 for D (5 bases). With 4 bases removed from V and 7 bases from J, the gap between germline ends came to 10 bases. Germline CDR1 is SQVTM and CDR2 is ANQGSEA. This CDR3 contains 12 residues. CDR3 residues: CSVGQGSGELFF. CDR3 bases: TGCAGCGTTGGGCAGGGTAGCGGGGAGCTGTTTTTT.

This sequence joins TRBV3-1 (or the pseudogene TRBV3-2) and TRBJ2-4; perhaps TRBD2 as D (5 bases). The CDR3 has 18 residues. V lost 0 bases to trimming and J lost 1 base, with 16 bases between them. Germline V CDR1 and CDR2: LGHDT, YNNKEL (reference sequence). The CDR3 DNA reads as TGTGCCAGCAGCCAAGAAGACACCCCTTGGAGGGCCAAAAACATTCAGTACTTC. It is translated as CASSQEDTPWRAKNIQYF.

This clone was seen a single time. The chain carries TRBV6-5 and TRBJ1-2; TRBD1 aligns across 8 bases. The J segment lost 7 bases and the V segment lost 11 bases, leaving 6 bases of the junction unmatched. The CDR3 length is 11 residues. The germline V gene encodes CDR1 MNHEY and CDR2 SVGAGI. This CDR3 reads CALDRESGYTF. The CDR3, as DNA: TGTGCCTTGGACAGGGAATCTGGCTACACCTTC.

This chain connects TRBV2 to TRBJ2-3, with a tentative D call TRBD1 (5 bases). The CDR3 totals 11 residues. Deletions cut 3 bases from V and 13 bases from J, with 11 bases between. CDR1 SNHLY and CDR2 FYNNEI come from the germline V gene. The CDR3 here is CASSETPREYF. For the CDR3, the DNA is TGTGCCAGCAGTGAGACTCCCAGGGAGTATTTT.

The chain links TRBV7-2 to TRBJ1-2; 7 bases match TRBD1. Germline V gene data show CDR1 as SGHTA and CDR2 as FQGNSA. The CDR3 consists of 15 residues. Trimming cost V 3 bases and J 3 bases; bases outside gene matches: 7. CDR3 region: CASSLGAGQYYGYTF. The CDR3 DNA reads as TGTGCCAGCAGCTTGGGGGCGGGACAGTACTATGGCTACACCTTC. The variable domain in full, completed from reference TRBV7-2 and TRBJ1-2, reads GAGVSQSPSNKVTEKGKDVELRCDPISGHTALYWYRQSLGQGLEFLIYFQGNSAPDKSGLPSDRFSAERTGGSVSTLTIQRTQQEDSAVYLCASSLGAGQYYGYTFGSGTRLTVV.

A note on this clone: A much larger clone lies one base from this, so it may be a read error. The genes are TRBV7-3 and TRBJ1-1, with D uncertain. Germline CDR1 SGHTA, CDR2 FQGTGA. V was cut by 2 bases and J by 5 bases, with 9 bases left in between. The CDR3 contains 13 residues. The CDR3 DNA follows: TGTGCCAGCAGCTTAGGAGGGAAGACTGAAGCTTTCTTT. Encoded protein: CASSLGGKTEAFF.

This clone appeared once. CDR3 residues: CAISEEPGTNEKLFF. CDR3 nucleotides: TGTGCCATCAGTGAAGAGCCCGGAACTAATGAAAAACTGTTTTTT. The V and J genes are TRBV10-3 and TRBJ1-4; D gene unclear. Germline CDR1 and CDR2: ENHRY and SYGVKD. The CDR3 length is 15 residues. V lost 3 bases, J lost 1 base, and 9 bases lay in between.

This chain links TRBV19 with TRBJ2-7; no firm D call. This CDR3 is 15 amino acids long. Germline loops: CDR1 LNHDA, CDR2 SQIVND (reference sequence). Deletions cut 0 bases from V and 2 bases from J, with 11 bases between. The CDR3 nucleotides read TGTGCCAGTAGTATAGATCCGGCGACAACCTACGAGCAGTACTTC. It yields the protein CASSIDPATTYEQYF.

The chain has TRBV5-4 and TRBJ2-2; TRBD2 aligns across 13 bases. Germline V lookup: CDR1 SGHNT, CDR2 YYREEE (reference sequence). The CDR3 runs 13 residues. V was clipped by 7 bases and J by 9 bases; unmatched bases: 3. The chain's CDR3 is CASGLAGDRELFF. CDR3 coding DNA: TGTGCCAGCGGACTAGCGGGAGACAGGGAGCTGTTTTTT.

This clone occurred a few times. The chain employs TRBV5-4 and TRBJ2-5, with TRBD1 matching 7 bases. CDR3 size: 14 residues. CDR1 is SGHNT, CDR2 YYREEE, per germline (reference sequence). Germline trimming cut 3 bases from V and 5 bases from J; bases unmatched to any gene: 7. The CDR3 region has the DNA TGTGCCAGCAGCTCCAAGACAGGGCGGGAGACCCAGTACTTC. The encoded protein is CASSSKTGRETQYF.